These 3 T cell receptor beta chains were all obtained from the same sample, sequenced in a study of blood T cells in healthy people across ages. With a J-beta primer mix and a sample-barcoded 5' primer, a second PCR ran about 7 to 12 cycles. TCRdb redid the calling of the 5' RACE reads with MiXCR, one entry per CDR3 protein. The sample has over 1,300,000 distinct CDR3 sequences, approximately 59% seen once; the top ten hold 5% to 7%. The sample taken for sequencing was blood. Receptor source: a man younger than 30 in good health.

V usage is TRBV27 and J usage is TRBJ2-1; 9 positions agree with TRBD1. This CDR3 contains 15 residues. V shed 6 bases and J 3 bases; nucleotides not matched to a gene: 6. Germline V gene data show CDR1 as MNHEY and CDR2 as SMNVEV (reference sequence). CDR3 in amino acids: CASRLQGAGYNEQFF. CDR3 nucleotides: TGTGCCAGCAGACTACAGGGGGCGGGCTACAATGAGCAGTTCTTC.

The CDR3 nucleotides are TGCAGTGCCCCTCGGAGGGGGACAGTCAATCAGCCCCAGCATTTT. As protein: CSAPRRGTVNQPQHF. The genes are TRBV20-1 and TRBJ1-5; 7 bases are a match to TRBD1. The CDR3 loop spans 15 amino acids. The V gene's germline CDR1 is DFQATT and CDR2 SNEGSKA (reference sequence). After removal of 6 bases from V and 3 bases from J, the junction contained 11 bases not matched to a gene.

The chain has TRBV7-2 and TRBJ2-3; no firm D call. The V gene lost 7 bases and the J gene lost 7 bases, with 18 bases spanning the gap. The length of the CDR3 is 14 residues. The germline V gene encodes CDR1 SGHTA and CDR2 FQGNSA. The CDR3 sequence: CASTPHARHHTQYF. The CDR3 coding sequence is TGTGCCAGCACTCCTCACGCACGACATCATACGCAGTATTTT.